This note documents a single TCR beta chain sequence. Its matching antigen is unknown. Stable Graves' hyperthyroidism meant no ophthalmopathy progression within 18 months. In making diagnoses, clinical symptoms, serum thyroxine and TRAb, thyroid ultrasound and orbital computed tomography were all used. This record belongs to a study of T cells in Graves' hyperthyroidism and ophthalmopathy. General study findings and limits: Most thyroid clonotypes expanded above 0.001 appeared in blood too. A model of 13 V-J pairs discriminated ophthalmopathy from stable hyperthyroidism.

It was RNA transcripts that yielded the amplified TCR beta CDR3 regions. Primed by the HTBI set, a first-round RT-PCR was run on the TCR CDR3. TCRdb reprocessed the multiplex PCR reads via MiXCR and lists one record per CDR3 protein. The sample includes some 690,000 distinct CDR3 sequences, approximately 15% of them seen just once. Unmatched junction bases numbered 9, after V lost 1 base and J lost 3 bases. Germline CDR1 reads MGHRA; CDR2 reads YSYEKL. The CDR3 totals 16 residues. The material sequenced was blood. The genes are TRBV4-1 and TRBJ2-7; 7 bases align to TRBD1. The sequence was collected from a man aged 50-60 years with Graves' hyperthyroidism. CDR3 nucleotides: TGCGCCAGCAGCCAAGCCCCCGGGACAGTTCTCTACGAGCAGTACTTC. Translating gives CASSQAPGTVLYEQYF.